Shown below are 6 T cell receptor beta chains from a single sample sequenced in a study of neoadjuvant anti-PD-1 for oral cavity cancer. Clones were sequenced by immunoSEQ multiplex PCR, and TCRdb holds only the in-frame ones, with some missing. The sample yields around 17,000 clones, 64% seen once. This sample comprised PBMCs, obtained before nivolumab (anti-PD-1) treatment. The receptors shown here come from a person aged 35 to 85 with oral cavity squamous cell carcinoma.

This sequence joins TRBV11-1 and TRBJ2-7; D call uncertain. Germline V gene sequence: CDR1 SGHAT, CDR2 FQDESV (reference sequence). The CDR3 is 12 residues long. Trimming took off 5 bases at V and 2 bases at J, with 7 bases between the two ends. This chain's CDR3 is CASSPGPYEQYF. The CDR3 nucleotides are TGTGCCAGCAGCCCAGGACCCTACGAGCAGTACTTC.

The V call is TRBV29-1, the J call TRBJ2-1; tentative D call: TRBD2 (5 bases). Germline V lookup: CDR1 SQVTM, CDR2 ANQGSEA. The CDR3 has 13 amino acids. V dropped 6 bases and J dropped 6 bases, with 15 bases sitting between them. The CDR3 is CSVSGKLINEQFF. CDR3 DNA sequence: TGCAGCGTATCCGGGAAATTGATCAATGAGCAGTTCTTC.

The chain employs TRBV7-9 and TRBJ2-7; 12 nucleotides line up with TRBD2. Per germline, CDR1 SEHNR and CDR2 FQNEAQ (reference sequence). The CDR3 contains 14 residues. With 5 bases clipped from V and 7 bases from J, the junction kept 6 bases outside the gene matches. The CDR3, as DNA: TGTGCCAGCAGCGGACTAGCGGGGTCTATAGAGCAGTACTTC. Protein sequence: CASSGLAGSIEQYF.

This clone was observed a few times. The chain employs TRBV2 and TRBJ1-1; D not resolved. This CDR3 spans 14 amino acids. CDR1 is SNHLY, CDR2 FYNNEI, per germline. V dropped 2 bases and J dropped 0 bases, with 7 bases sitting between them. The CDR3 DNA is TGTGCCAGCAGTGAATGGCGGCTGAACACTGAAGCTTTCTTT. Amino acids: CASSEWRLNTEAFF.

The rearrangement uses TRBV7-2 and TRBJ1-1; the match to TRBD1 covers 8 bases. The length of the CDR3 is 18 residues. Germline assignment: CDR1 SGHTA and CDR2 FQGNSA. The V gene end was trimmed by 2 bases and the J gene end by 5 bases; junction bases not matched to a gene: 16. In nucleotides, the CDR3 is TGTGCCAGCAGCTTAAGCGGGATCGGGACAGGACGTCTTACTGAAGCTTTCTTT. It translates to CASSLSGIGTGRLTEAFF.

J is TRBJ1-4 and V is TRBV2, with D possibly being TRBD1 (5 bases). V was clipped by 4 bases and J by 7 bases, with 19 bases between them. The CDR3 is made up of 16 amino acids. Germline values: CDR1 SNHLY, CDR2 FYNNEI. DNA for the CDR3: TGTGCCAGCAGTGGGCTGGAGGCTTCGGGGGGTGAAAAACTGTTTTTT. Its protein product is CASSGLEASGGEKLFF. Looking up the rest from reference TRBV2 and TRBJ1-4 gives the full variable domain: EPEVTQTPSHQVTQMGQEVILRCVPISNHLYFYWYRQILGQKVEFLVSFYNNEISEKSEIFDDQFSVERPDGSNFTLKIRSTKLEDSAMYFCASSGLEASGGEKLFFGSGTQLSVL.